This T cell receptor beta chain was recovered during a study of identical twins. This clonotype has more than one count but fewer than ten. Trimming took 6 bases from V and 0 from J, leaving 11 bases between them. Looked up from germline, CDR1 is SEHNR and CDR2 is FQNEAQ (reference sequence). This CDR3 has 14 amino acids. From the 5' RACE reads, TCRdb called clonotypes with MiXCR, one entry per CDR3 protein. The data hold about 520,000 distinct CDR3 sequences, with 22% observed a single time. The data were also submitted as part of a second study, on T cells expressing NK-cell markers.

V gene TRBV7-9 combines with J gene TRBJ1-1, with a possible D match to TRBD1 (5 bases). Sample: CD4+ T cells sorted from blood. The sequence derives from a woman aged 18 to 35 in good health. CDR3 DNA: TGTGCCAGCAGGCCAGGGTCCATGAACACTGAAGCTTTCTTT. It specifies CASRPGSMNTEAFF.